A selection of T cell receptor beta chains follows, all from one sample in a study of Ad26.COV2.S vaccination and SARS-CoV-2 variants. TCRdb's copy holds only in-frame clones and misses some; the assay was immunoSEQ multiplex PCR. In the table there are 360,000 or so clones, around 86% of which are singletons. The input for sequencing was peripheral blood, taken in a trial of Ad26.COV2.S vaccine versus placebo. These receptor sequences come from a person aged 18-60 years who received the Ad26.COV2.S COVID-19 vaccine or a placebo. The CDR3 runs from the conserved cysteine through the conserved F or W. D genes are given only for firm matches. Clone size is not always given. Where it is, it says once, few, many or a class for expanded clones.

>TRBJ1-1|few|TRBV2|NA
CAIPRVARRPTEAFF
TGTGCCATCCCCCGGGTGGCCCGTCGACCCACTGAAGCTTTCTTT
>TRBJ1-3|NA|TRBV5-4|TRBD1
CASSSADRGSGNTIYF
TGTGCCAGCAGCTCTGCCGACAGGGGGTCTGGAAACACCATATATTTT
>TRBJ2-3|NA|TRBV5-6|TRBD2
CASSPGTSGRDTQYF
TGTGCCAGCAGCCCCGGGACTAGCGGGAGAGATACGCAGTATTTT
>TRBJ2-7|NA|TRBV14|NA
CASSPQNPGDEQYF
TGTGCCAGCAGCCCCCAAAATCCGGGAGACGAGCAGTACTTC
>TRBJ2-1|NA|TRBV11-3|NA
CASSFRGGYNEQFF
TGTGCCAGCAGCTTTCGAGGGGGGTACAATGAGCAGTTCTTC
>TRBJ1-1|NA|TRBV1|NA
CTSSHWLLSPVNTEAFF
TGCACCAGCAGCCATTGGTTACTATCCCCAGTGAACACTGAAGCTTTCTTT
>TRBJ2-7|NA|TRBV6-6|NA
CASSSATSRSYEQYF
TGTGCCAGCAGTTCGGCCACTTCGAGGTCCTACGAGCAGTACTTC
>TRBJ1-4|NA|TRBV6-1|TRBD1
CASSEGGTGAEKLFF
TGTGCCAGCAGTGAAGGGGGGACAGGTGCCGAAAAACTGTTTTTT
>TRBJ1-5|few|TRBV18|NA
CASSQRSDSNQPQHF
TGTGCCAGCTCCCAACGATCGGATAGCAATCAGCCCCAGCATTTT
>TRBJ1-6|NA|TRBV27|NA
CASSYQGRGSPLHF
TGTGCCAGCAGTTACCAGGGGCGAGGTTCACCCCTCCACTTT
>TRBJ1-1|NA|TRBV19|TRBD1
CASSGQQGAPTEAFF
TGTGCCAGTAGTGGGCAACAGGGGGCCCCCACTGAAGCTTTCTTT
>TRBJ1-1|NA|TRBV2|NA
CASRPDGFIRNTEAFF
TGTGCCAGCAGGCCGGACGGTTTCATTCGGAACACTGAAGCTTTCTTT
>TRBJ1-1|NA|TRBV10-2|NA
CASSESFRGPDTEAFF
TGCGCCAGCAGTGAGTCGTTCCGGGGGCCGGACACTGAAGCTTTCTTT
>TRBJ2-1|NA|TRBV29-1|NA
CSVQETMAEQFF
TGCAGCGTTCAGGAGACAATGGCTGAGCAGTTCTTC
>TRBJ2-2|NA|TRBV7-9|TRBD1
CASSSGSGTANTGELFF
TGTGCCAGCAGCAGCGGCTCCGGGACAGCCAACACCGGGGAGCTGTTTTTT
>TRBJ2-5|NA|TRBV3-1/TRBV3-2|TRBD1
CASSRSGGAQETQYF
TGTGCCAGCAGCCGGTCAGGGGGCGCCCAAGAGACCCAGTACTTC
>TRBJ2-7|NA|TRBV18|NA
CASSLPPVYEQYF
TGTGCCAGCTCACTACCCCCAGTCTACGAGCAGTACTTC
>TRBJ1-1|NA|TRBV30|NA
CAWRRGQNTEAFF
TGTGCCTGGAGGAGGGGCCAGAACACTGAAGCTTTCTTT
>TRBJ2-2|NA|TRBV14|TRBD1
CASSQGTGLAGELFF
TGTGCCAGCAGCCAAGGGACAGGGTTAGCCGGGGAGCTGTTTTTT
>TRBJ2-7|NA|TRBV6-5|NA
CASSRQDEQYF
TGTGCCAGCAGTAGACAGGACGAGCAGTACTTC
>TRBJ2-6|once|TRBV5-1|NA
CASGTSGANVLTF
TGCGCCAGCGGGACCTCTGGGGCCAACGTCCTGACTTTC
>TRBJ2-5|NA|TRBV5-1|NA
CASSLAADLETQYF
TGCGCCAGCAGCTTGGCGGCAGACCTGGAGACCCAGTACTTC
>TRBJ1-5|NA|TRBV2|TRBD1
CASTPGGRNQPQHF
TGTGCCAGCACCCCAGGGGGCAGAAATCAGCCCCAGCATTTT
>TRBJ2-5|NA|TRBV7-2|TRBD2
CASSFSGGADETQYF
TGTGCCAGCAGCTTCAGCGGGGGGGCCGACGAGACCCAGTACTTC
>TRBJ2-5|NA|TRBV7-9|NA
CASSLEGGQQETQYF
TGTGCCAGCAGCTTAGAGGGCGGACAGCAAGAGACCCAGTACTTC
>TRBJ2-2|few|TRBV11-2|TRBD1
CASSIDRANTGELFF
TGTGCCAGCAGCATTGACAGGGCGAACACCGGGGAGCTGTTTTTT
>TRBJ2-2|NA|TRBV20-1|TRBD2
CSASVAGRTNTGELFF
TGCAGTGCTAGTGTAGCGGGGCGGACGAACACCGGGGAGCTGTTTTTT
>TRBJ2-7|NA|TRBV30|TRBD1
CAWTPGQGYEQYF
TGTGCCTGGACCCCGGGACAGGGCTACGAGCAGTACTTC
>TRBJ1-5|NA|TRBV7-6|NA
CASSRGSGDQPQHF
TGTGCCAGCAGCCGCGGGAGTGGGGATCAGCCCCAGCATTTT
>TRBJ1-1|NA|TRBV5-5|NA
CASSHRDTEAFF
TGTGCCAGCAGTCACAGGGACACTGAAGCTTTCTTT
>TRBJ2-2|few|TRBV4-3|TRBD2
CASSPREGTGELFF
TGCGCCAGCAGCCCCAGGGAGGGGACCGGGGAGCTGTTTTTT
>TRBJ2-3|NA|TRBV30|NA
CAWSYNLGTDTQYF
TGTGCCTGGAGTTATAACCTTGGCACAGATACGCAGTATTTT
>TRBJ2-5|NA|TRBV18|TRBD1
CASSPIGTAQETQYF
TGTGCCAGCTCACCGATCGGGACAGCACAAGAGACCCAGTACTTC
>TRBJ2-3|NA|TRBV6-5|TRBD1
CASRLDREADTQYF
TGTGCCAGCAGGTTGGACAGGGAGGCAGATACGCAGTATTTT
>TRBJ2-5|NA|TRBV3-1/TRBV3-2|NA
CASSQDEGQRLETQYF
TGTGCCAGCAGCCAAGATGAGGGTCAGCGCCTGGAGACCCAGTACTTC
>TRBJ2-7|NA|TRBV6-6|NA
CASSYRVSYYEQYF
TGTGCCAGCAGTTACCGGGTGAGCTACTACGAGCAGTACTTC
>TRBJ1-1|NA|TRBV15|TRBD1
CATSRDGQANTEAFF
TGTGCCACCAGCAGAGATGGACAGGCGAACACTGAAGCTTTCTTT
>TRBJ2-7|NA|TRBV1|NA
CTSSPLPPRDRKRGLYEQYF
TGCACCAGCAGCCCCTTGCCCCCTAGGGACAGAAAAAGGGGTCTTTACGAGCAGTACTTC
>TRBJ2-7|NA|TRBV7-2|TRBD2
CASSLGLAGGYEQYF
TGTGCCAGCAGCTTAGGACTAGCGGGGGGGTACGAGCAGTACTTC
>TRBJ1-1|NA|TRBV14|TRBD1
CASSHRTGSNTEAFF
TGTGCCAGCAGCCATAGGACAGGATCGAACACTGAAGCTTTCTTT
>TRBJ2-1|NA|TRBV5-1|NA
CASSLDRPTGDEQFF
TGCGCCAGCAGCTTGGACAGGCCAACTGGCGATGAGCAGTTCTTC
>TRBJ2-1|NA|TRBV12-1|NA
CASSWLAGGHSYNEQFF
TGTGCCAGCAGCTGGTTGGCGGGGGGGCACTCCTACAATGAGCAGTTCTTC
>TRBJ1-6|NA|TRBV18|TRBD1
CASSPGGQGTYSPLHF
TGTGCCAGCTCACCGGGGGGACAGGGGACTTATTCACCCCTCCACTTT
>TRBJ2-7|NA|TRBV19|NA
CASSRSGSSYEQYF
TGTGCCAGTAGTAGGTCAGGGAGCTCCTACGAGCAGTACTTC
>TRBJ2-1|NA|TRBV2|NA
CASSEGWAGNEQFF
TGTGCCAGCAGTGAAGGATGGGCGGGAAATGAGCAGTTCTTC
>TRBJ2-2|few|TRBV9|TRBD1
CASSPGQGGVSGELFF
TGTGCCAGCAGCCCCGGACAGGGTGGGGTCTCCGGGGAGCTGTTTTTT
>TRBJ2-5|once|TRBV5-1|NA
CASSLVGRQETQYF
TGCGCCAGCAGCTTGGTGGGGAGGCAAGAGACCCAGTACTTC
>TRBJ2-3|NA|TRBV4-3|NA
CASSQGLSGTTGDTQYF
TGCGCCAGCAGCCAAGGTTTGTCCGGGACCACGGGAGATACGCAGTATTTT
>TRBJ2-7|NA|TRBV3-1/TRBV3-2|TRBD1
CASSQFPGTGYEQYF
TGTGCCAGCAGCCAATTTCCCGGGACAGGGTACGAGCAGTACTTC
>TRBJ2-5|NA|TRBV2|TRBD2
CASFVLGGGQETQYF
TGTGCCAGCTTCGTCCTGGGGGGAGGGCAAGAGACCCAGTACTTC
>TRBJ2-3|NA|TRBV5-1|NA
CASSIGPLTDTQYF
TGCGCCAGCAGCATAGGGCCTCTCACAGATACGCAGTATTTT
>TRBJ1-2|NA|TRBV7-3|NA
CASSLGQGYGYTF
TGTGCCAGCAGCTTAGGGCAGGGCTATGGCTACACCTTC
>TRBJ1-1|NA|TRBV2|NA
CASSVQDTEAFF
TGTGCCAGCAGTGTACAGGACACTGAAGCTTTCTTT